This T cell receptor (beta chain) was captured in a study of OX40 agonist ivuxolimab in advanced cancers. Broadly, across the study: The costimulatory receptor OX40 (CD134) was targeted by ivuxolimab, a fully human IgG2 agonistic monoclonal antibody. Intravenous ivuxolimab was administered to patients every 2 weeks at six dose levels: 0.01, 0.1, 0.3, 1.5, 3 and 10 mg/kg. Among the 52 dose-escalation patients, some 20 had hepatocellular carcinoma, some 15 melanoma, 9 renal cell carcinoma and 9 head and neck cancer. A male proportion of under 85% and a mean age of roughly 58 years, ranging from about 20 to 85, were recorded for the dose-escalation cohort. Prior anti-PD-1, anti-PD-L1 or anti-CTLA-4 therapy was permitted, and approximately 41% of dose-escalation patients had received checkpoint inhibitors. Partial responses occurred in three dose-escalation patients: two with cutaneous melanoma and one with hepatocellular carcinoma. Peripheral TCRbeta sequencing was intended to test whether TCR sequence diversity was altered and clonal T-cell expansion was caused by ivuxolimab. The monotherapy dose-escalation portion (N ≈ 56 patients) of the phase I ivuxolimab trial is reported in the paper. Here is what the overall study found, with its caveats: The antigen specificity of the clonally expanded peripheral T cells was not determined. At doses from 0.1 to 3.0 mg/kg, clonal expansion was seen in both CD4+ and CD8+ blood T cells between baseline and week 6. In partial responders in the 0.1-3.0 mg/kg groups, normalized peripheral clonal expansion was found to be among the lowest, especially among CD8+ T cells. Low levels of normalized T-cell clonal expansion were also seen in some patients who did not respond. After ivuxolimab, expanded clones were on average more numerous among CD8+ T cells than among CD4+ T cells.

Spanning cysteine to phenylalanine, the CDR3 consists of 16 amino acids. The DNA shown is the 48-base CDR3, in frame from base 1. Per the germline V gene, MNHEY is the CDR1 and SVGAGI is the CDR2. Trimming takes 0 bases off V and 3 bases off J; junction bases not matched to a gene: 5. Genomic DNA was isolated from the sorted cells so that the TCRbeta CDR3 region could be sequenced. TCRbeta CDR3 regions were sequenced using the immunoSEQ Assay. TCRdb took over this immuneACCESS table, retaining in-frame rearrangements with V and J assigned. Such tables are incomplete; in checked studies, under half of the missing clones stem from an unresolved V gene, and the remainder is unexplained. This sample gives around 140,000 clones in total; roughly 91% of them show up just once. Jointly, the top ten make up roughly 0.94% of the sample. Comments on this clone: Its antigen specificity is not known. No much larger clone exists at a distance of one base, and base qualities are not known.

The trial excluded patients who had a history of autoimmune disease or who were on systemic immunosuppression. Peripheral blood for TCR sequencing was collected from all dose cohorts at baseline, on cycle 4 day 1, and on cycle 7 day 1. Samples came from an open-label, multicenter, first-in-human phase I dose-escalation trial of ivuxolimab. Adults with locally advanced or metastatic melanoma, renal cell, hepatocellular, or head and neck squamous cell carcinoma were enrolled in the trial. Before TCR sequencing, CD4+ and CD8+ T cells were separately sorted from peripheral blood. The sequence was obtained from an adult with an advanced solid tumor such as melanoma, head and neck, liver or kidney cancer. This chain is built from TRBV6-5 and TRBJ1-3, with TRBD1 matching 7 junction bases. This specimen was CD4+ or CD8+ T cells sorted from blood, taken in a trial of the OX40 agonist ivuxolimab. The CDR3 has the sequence CASSYSTGTVGNTIYF. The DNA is TGTGCCAGCAGTTACTCGACAGGGACGGTTGGAAACACCATATATTTT.